Listed below are T cell receptor beta chains from one sample, sequenced in a study of monozygotic twins with inflammatory bowel disease. One entry per CDR3 protein, without DNA, is what TCRdb gives after re-calling the 5' RACE reads. The sample has 80,000 or so distinct CDR3 sequences. What was sequenced was blood. These receptors all stem from a human donor with ulcerative colitis or Crohn's disease, or a healthy co-twin of an affected twin (not recorded which). Both conserved end residues are part of each CDR3.

CDR3 length	V gene	J gene	CDR3 protein
16	TRBV20-1	TRBJ2-1	CSARDEQRGTHNEQFF
15	TRBV5-1	TRBJ2-1	CASSPWGGTYNEQFF
15	TRBV5-1	TRBJ2-5	CASSLAGTGEETQYF
15	TRBV20-1	TRBJ2-1	CSARILALFYNEQFF
13	TRBV20-1	TRBJ1-2	CSAIEGGFYGYAF
16	TRBV20-1	TRBJ2-2	CSAKWGGQTNTGELFF
12	TRBV5-6	TRBJ2-4	CASSWGSDIQYF
14	TRBV5-5	TRBJ1-2	CASSPGTGFYGYTF
14	TRBV19	TRBJ1-1	CASRLGRENTEAFF
14	TRBV7-7	TRBJ2-5	CASSQTGGKETQYF
16	TRBV11-2	TRBJ2-7	CASSLNRQSLYYEQYF
14	TRBV3-1	TRBJ1-1	CASSRQGRSTEAFF
16	TRBV29-1	TRBJ2-6	CSVRGRMSSGANVLTF
15	TRBV7-9	TRBJ1-1	CASSYLGTGDTEAFF
13	TRBV11-3	TRBJ2-1	CASSSRGPHEQFF
14	TRBV20-1	TRBJ2-7	CSASPGTFSYEQYF
15	TRBV14	TRBJ1-6	CASSPRDRGGSPLHF
12	TRBV12-3/TRBV12-4	TRBJ1-1	CASSPRGYEAFF
14	TRBV20-1	TRBJ2-1	CSGVTGASYNEQYF
16	TRBV6-2/TRBV6-3	TRBJ1-2	CASRTFGTVYFLGYTF
16	TRBV11-2	TRBJ2-7	CASSLVQRGLGYEQYF
13	TRBV13	TRBJ2-1	CASSARTYNEQFF
15	TRBV6-1	TRBJ2-1	CASSAGGGRYNEQFF
17	TRBV5-1	TRBJ2-7	CASSSQGVTTHFYEQYF